These T cell receptor beta chains were read from a single sample in a study of regulatory T cells in long-lasting Graves disease. TCRdb recomputed calls from the multiplex PCR reads with MiXCR, one row per CDR3 protein. The table records around 250,000 distinct CDR3 sequences, roughly 18% of them present only once. This sample was also put to use in a study of T cells in Graves' hyperthyroidism and ophthalmopathy.

This specimen was peripheral blood mononuclear cells (PBMCs), taken at new diagnosis, from a patient treated with antithyroid drugs. The receptor source for this set is a woman aged 25-40 years with Graves disease. CDR3s include the opening cysteine and the closing phenylalanine or tryptophan. D genes are given only for firm matches.

cdr3_aa: CASSLGGPGNTIYF
j_call: TRBJ1-3
v_call: TRBV19
d_call: NA

cdr3_aa: CASSLTLAGGPQFF
j_call: TRBJ2-1
v_call: TRBV9
d_call: TRBD2

cdr3_aa: CASGKGSYGYTF
j_call: TRBJ1-2
v_call: TRBV2
d_call: NA

cdr3_aa: CASRPHRTDQPEAFF
j_call: TRBJ1-1
v_call: TRBV12-3/TRBV12-4
d_call: NA

cdr3_aa: CSAISGGMQDEQYF
j_call: TRBJ2-7
v_call: TRBV20-1
d_call: NA

cdr3_aa: CSAPPTGPYGYTF
j_call: TRBJ1-2
v_call: TRBV29-1
d_call: TRBD1

cdr3_aa: CSAPPRGGRPFF
j_call: TRBJ1-1
v_call: TRBV20-1
d_call: NA

cdr3_aa: CASRERQETQYF
j_call: TRBJ2-5
v_call: TRBV12-3/TRBV12-4
d_call: NA

cdr3_aa: CASSYPAGSSNQPQHF
j_call: TRBJ1-5
v_call: TRBV7-4
d_call: NA

cdr3_aa: CASGPGLETQYF
j_call: TRBJ2-5
v_call: TRBV19
d_call: NA

cdr3_aa: CATLPLGGENYGYTF
j_call: TRBJ1-2
v_call: TRBV6-1
d_call: NA

cdr3_aa: CASTRTGVNTGELFF
j_call: TRBJ2-2
v_call: TRBV12-3/TRBV12-4
d_call: TRBD1

cdr3_aa: CASRDSGGETQYF
j_call: TRBJ2-5
v_call: TRBV6-1
d_call: TRBD1

cdr3_aa: CASSVTPGGADTQYF
j_call: TRBJ2-3
v_call: TRBV9
d_call: NA

cdr3_aa: CASSLSEETQYF
j_call: TRBJ2-5
v_call: TRBV3-1
d_call: NA

cdr3_aa: CASSQASGNNEQFF
j_call: TRBJ2-1
v_call: TRBV18
d_call: TRBD2

cdr3_aa: CASNRGPDTEAFF
j_call: TRBJ1-1
v_call: TRBV7-9
d_call: NA

cdr3_aa: CATSDRDRWQGYTF
j_call: TRBJ1-2
v_call: TRBV24-1
d_call: NA

cdr3_aa: CSARDPGRGTGNEQFF
j_call: TRBJ2-1
v_call: TRBV20-1
d_call: NA

cdr3_aa: CASSLLPYGDTQYF
j_call: TRBJ2-3
v_call: TRBV12-3/TRBV12-4
d_call: NA

cdr3_aa: CATSDFGGKSFF
j_call: TRBJ1-1
v_call: TRBV24-1
d_call: NA

cdr3_aa: CATREAKNIQYF
j_call: TRBJ2-4
v_call: TRBV24-1
d_call: NA

cdr3_aa: CASSQRGEQFF
j_call: TRBJ2-1
v_call: TRBV3-1
d_call: NA